This TCR beta chain derives from a study of spatial heterogeneity in lung cancer (dated by TCRdb to the late 2010s). Concerning the study at large: More beta-chain than alpha-chain transcripts were consistently detected, likely reflecting higher beta-chain transcript abundance. In tumor regions, TCR transcript counts showed a strong correlation with a T cell transcriptional module score derived from matched bulk RNA-seq. In the raw uncorrected reads, each unique combination of TCR and UMI appeared on average more than ten times. TCR alpha and beta repertoires were quantitatively compared across multiple tumor regions, matched nontumor lung and blood in non-small cell lung cancer. Nonsynonymous mutation counts, determined by whole-exome sequencing of tumor tissue, were related to TCR repertoire features. At surgery, both alpha and beta chains were TCR-sequenced in 220 tumor regions, some 64 matched nontumor lung samples and a few dozen PBMC samples.

For this clonotype: There is no known antigen for this receptor. The sample holds no much larger clone one base away, and base qualities are not on file.

Counted from cysteine to phenylalanine, this CDR3 has 16 amino acids. Only CDR3 DNA is held: 48 bases, read in frame from base 1. As encoded in the germline V gene, CDR1 is SGHRS while CDR2 is YFSETQ. For this chain, trimming is 0 bases at the V end and 1 base at the J end, and the number of junction bases without a gene match is 2. The time point label on this specimen signifies: sample taken at primary tumor resection. The donors were 70 or so patients from the lung TRACERx cohort who had early-stage, untreated non-small cell lung cancer. For TCR sequencing, whole RNA was extracted from tumor and nontumor lung tissue, or from cryopreserved PBMC samples, and no cell sorting was done. Patients were selected for TCR sequencing only if sufficient RNA was available from at least two tumor regions. Before being selected, tumor and adjacent nontumor lung specimens were reviewed by a lung pathologist. Findings and caveats that apply to the study as a whole: A correlation was observed between the number of expanded intratumoral alpha and beta TCRs and the tumor nonsynonymous mutation count. The count of ubiquitous expanded TCRs correlated with the count of ubiquitous nonsynonymous mutations, and the count of regional expanded TCRs correlated with the count of regional nonsynonymous mutations. Confirming at a functional level the hypothesis that regional TCRs recognize regional mutations was considered to require additional single-cell paired TCR alpha and beta sequencing. TCR-seq was estimated to cover only roughly 7% of tumor T cells for alpha chains and 13% for beta chains.

Receptor libraries were prepared by 5' RACE. Instrument used: NextSeq 500. To allow correction of PCR and sequencing errors, the TCR library protocol tagged every TCR cDNA molecule with a unique molecular identifier. As for the authors' bioinformatics: Decombinator tools were used for TCR identification, UMI-based error correction and CDR3 extraction. Expanded TCRs were defined as those above a frequency of 2 per 1,000, corresponding to the top 1% of the tumor frequency distribution. Expanded tumor TCRs statistically deemed absent (corrected P<0.05) from at least one tumor region were classed as regional, and all other expanded tumor TCRs were classed as ubiquitous. Renyi diversity was computed with the R vegan package after each repertoire had been subsampled 100 times to 5,000 TCRs. CDR3 similarity networks were built from amino acid triplet string-kernel similarity, connecting CDR3s with pairwise similarity above 0.82. TCRdb took the public reads, trimmed them with fastp at Q25, ran MiXCR for clone calling and kept in-frame beta chains. All rows with the same CDR3 protein become a single entry with the most common DNA and genes. The V and J calls and clone size come from TCRdb's table, not from the authors' own analysis. Counted in this sample were around 20,000 distinct CDR3 sequences; 6.5% to 8.5% of them appeared once. 20% to 25% of the sample rests with the top ten.

The origin of this receptor is a male donor with early-stage non-small cell lung cancer. The V and J genes are TRBV5-1 and TRBJ2-5, with 11 middle bases fitting TRBD2. The material was lung tumor tissue, obtained at surgery. The sequence in DNA is TGCGCCAGCAGCTTGGTAGCGGGGGGGCCCCAAGAGACCCAGTACTTC. This codes for CASSLVAGGPQETQYF.